The clone carrying this TCR beta chain was counted between two and nine times. Its target is unknown. This sample was included in a study of cytomegalovirus exposure and HLA in healthy donors. For the study at large: Within the Caucasian-associated ancestry cluster were 81% of the roughly 380 genotyped donors. Overall study findings and caveats: Researchers reportedly found TCR beta sequences accurately predicted most subjects' HLA-A and HLA-B alleles. For TCR beta chains, V- and J-gene trimming was later linked to a missense DCLRE1C variant. Prior analysis indicated that the majority of TCR beta V segments exhibited productivity approximately 87% or approximately 30% of the time.

A multiplex PCR was run with 60 Vbeta primers and 13 Jbeta primers. Clones were sequenced by immunoSEQ multiplex PCR, and TCRdb holds only the in-frame ones, with some missing. The sample includes 180,000 or so clones, around 78% seen only once; the top ten take around 1.6%. The CDR3 has 15 residues. Germline-derived CDR1 and CDR2 are SGDLS and YYNGEE. Trimming removed 4 bases from V and 8 bases from J; junction bases left unmatched: 13. This TCR derives from a man aged 18-30 years in good health and CMV-seronegative. The chain joins TRBV9 to TRBJ1-2; 8 bases agree with TRBD1. The sequenced sample was PBMCs. CDR3 amino acids: CASSPGAGGGLGYTF. In DNA, the CDR3 is TGTGCCAGCAGCCCCGGGGCAGGGGGCGGGCTGGGCTACACCTTC.